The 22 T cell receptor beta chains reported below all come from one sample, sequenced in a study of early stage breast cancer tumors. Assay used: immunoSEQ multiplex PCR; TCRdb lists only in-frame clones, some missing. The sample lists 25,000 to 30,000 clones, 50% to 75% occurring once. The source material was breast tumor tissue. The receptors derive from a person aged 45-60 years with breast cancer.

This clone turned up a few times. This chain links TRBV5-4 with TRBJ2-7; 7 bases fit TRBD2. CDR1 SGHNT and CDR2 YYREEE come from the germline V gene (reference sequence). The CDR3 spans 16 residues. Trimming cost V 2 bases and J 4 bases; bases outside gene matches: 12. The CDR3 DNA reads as TGTGCCAGCAGCTTCTCCTTTTCGGGGGGTATTTACGAGCAGTACTTC. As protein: CASSFSFSGGIYEQYF.

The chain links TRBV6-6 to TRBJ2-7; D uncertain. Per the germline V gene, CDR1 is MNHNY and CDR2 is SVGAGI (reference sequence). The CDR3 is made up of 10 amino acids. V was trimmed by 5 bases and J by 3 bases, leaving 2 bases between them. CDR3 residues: CASSDYEQYF. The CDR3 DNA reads TGTGCCAGCAGTGACTACGAGCAGTACTTC.

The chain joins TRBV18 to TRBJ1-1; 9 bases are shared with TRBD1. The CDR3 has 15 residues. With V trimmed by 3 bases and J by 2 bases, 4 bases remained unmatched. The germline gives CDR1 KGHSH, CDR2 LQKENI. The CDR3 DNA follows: TGTGCCAGCTCACCCCAAACAGGGGGCAACACTGAAGCTTTCTTT. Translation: CASSPQTGGNTEAFF.

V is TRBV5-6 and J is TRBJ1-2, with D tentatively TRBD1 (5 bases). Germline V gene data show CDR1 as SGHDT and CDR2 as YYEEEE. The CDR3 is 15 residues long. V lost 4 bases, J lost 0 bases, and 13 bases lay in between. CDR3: CASSAGTGTNYGYTF. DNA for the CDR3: TGTGCCAGCAGCGCCGGGACGGGTACTAACTATGGCTACACCTTC.

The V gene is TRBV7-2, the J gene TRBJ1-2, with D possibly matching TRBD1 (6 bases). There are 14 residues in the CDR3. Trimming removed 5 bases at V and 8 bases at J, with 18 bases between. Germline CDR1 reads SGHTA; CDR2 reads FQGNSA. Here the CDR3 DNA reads TGTGCCAGCAGCGCATCCGGGACAAGGAAGGGCTACACCTTC. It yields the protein CASSASGTRKGYTF.

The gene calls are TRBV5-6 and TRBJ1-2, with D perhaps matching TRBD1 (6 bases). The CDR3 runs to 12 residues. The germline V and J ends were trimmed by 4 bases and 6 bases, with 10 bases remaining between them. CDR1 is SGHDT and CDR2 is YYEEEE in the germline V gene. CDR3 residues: CASSPYRDGYTF. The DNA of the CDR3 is TGTGCCAGCAGCCCCTACAGGGATGGCTACACCTTC.

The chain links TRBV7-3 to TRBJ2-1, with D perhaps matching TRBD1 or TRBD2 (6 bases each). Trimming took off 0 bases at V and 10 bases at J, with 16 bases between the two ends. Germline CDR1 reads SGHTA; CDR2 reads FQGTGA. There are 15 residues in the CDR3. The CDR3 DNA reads TGTGCCAGCAGCTTAACCCCCGGAGGGGGTTTAGAGCAGTTCTTC. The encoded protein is CASSLTPGGGLEQFF.

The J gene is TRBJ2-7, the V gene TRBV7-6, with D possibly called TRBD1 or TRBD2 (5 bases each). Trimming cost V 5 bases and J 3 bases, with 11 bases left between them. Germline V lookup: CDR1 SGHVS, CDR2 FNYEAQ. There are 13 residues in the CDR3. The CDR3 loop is CASSMGPIYEQYF. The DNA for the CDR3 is TGTGCCAGCAGCATGGGACCTATCTACGAGCAGTACTTC.

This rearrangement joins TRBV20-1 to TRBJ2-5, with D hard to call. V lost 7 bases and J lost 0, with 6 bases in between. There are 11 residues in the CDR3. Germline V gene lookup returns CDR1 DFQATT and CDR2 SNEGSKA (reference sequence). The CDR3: CSGAYQETQYF. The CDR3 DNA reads TGCAGTGGGGCATACCAAGAGACCCAGTACTTC.

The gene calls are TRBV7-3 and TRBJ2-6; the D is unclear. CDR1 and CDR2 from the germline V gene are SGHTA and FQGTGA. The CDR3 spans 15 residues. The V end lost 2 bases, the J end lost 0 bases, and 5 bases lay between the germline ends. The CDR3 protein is CASSLAHSGANVLTF. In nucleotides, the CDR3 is TGTGCCAGCAGCTTAGCTCACTCTGGGGCCAACGTCCTGACTTTC.

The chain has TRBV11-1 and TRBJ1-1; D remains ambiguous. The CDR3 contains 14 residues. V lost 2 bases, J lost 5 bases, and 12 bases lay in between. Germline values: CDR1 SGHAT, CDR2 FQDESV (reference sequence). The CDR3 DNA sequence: TGTGCCAGCAGCTTATATCGGGGAGTGACTGAAGCTTTCTTT. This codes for CASSLYRGVTEAFF.

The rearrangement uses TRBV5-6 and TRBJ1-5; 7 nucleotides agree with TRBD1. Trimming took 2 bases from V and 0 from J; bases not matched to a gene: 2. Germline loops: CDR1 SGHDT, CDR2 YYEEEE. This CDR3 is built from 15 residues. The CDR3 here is CASSLTGVSNQPQHF. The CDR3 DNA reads TGTGCCAGCAGCTTAACAGGGGTTAGCAATCAGCCCCAGCATTTT.

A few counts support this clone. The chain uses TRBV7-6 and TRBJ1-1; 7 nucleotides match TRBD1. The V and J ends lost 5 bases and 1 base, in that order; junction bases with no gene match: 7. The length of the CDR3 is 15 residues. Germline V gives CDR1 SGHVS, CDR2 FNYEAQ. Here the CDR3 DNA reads TGTGCCAGCAGCGCACGACAGGGCAAGAACACTGAAGCTTTCTTT. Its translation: CASSARQGKNTEAFF.

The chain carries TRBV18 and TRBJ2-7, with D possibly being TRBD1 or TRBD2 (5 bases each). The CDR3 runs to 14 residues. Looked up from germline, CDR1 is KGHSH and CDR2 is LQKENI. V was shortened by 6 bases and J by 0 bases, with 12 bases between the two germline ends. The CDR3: CASSRDQVSYEQYF. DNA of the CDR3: TGTGCCAGCTCGAGGGACCAGGTCTCCTACGAGCAGTACTTC.

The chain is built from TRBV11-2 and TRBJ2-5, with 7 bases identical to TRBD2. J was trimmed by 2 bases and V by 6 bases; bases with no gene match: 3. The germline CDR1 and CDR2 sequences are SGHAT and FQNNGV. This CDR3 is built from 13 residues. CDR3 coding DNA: TGTGCCAGCAGTCGTAGCGGGCAAGAGACCCAGTACTTC. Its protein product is CASSRSGQETQYF.

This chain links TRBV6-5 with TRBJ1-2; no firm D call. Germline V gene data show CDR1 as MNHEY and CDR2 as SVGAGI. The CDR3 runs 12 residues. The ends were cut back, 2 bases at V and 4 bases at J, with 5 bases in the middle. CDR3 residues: CASSYLGYGYTF. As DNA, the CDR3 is TGTGCCAGCAGTTACCTGGGCTATGGCTACACCTTC.

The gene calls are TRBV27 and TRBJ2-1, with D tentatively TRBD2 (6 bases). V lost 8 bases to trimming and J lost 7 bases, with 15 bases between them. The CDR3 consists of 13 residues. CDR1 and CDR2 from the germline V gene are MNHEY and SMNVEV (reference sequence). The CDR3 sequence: CASRAGAENEQFF. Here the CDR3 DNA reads TGTGCCAGCCGAGCGGGTGCTGAGAATGAGCAGTTCTTC.

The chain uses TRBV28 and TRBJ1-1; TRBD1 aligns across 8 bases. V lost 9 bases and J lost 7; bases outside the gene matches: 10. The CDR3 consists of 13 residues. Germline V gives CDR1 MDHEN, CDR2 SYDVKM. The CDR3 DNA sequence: TGTGCCAGTCTCACAGGGGGGCGAGGTGAAGCTTTCTTT. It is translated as CASLTGGRGEAFF.

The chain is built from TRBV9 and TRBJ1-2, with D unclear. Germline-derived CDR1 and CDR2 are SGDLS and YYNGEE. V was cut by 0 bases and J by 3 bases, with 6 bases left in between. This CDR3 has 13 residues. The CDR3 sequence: CASSVAPHYGYTF. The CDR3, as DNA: TGTGCCAGCAGCGTAGCACCGCACTATGGCTACACCTTC.

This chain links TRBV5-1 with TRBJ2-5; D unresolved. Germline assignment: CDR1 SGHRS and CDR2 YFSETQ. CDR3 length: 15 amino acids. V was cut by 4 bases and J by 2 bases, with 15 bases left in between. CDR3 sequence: CASSIYLGSQETQYF. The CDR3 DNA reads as TGCGCCAGCAGCATTTACCTGGGCAGTCAAGAGACCCAGTACTTC.

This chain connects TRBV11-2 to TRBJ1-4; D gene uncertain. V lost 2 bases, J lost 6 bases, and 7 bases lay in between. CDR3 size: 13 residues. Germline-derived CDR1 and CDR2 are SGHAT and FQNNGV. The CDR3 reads CASSLSTDEKLFF. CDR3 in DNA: TGTGCCAGCAGCTTATCGACGGATGAAAAACTGTTTTTT.

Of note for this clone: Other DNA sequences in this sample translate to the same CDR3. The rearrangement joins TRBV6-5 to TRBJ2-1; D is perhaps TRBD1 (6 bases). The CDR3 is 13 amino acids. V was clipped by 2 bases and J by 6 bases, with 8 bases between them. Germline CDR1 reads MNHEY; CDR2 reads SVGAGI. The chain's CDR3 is CASSYSRGNEQFF. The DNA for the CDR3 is TGTGCCAGCAGTTACAGCAGGGGCAATGAGCAGTTCTTC.